This is a list of T cell receptor beta chains from one sample in a study of control samples from healthy donors and cancer patients. Method: immunoSEQ multiplex PCR; TCRdb's copy keeps in-frame clones and lacks some. The sample shows 150,000 or so clones, 93% of them seen only once. Sequenced material: blood. These receptors were collected from a man younger than 35 in good health. CDR3s include the opening cysteine and the closing phenylalanine or tryptophan. Fields, in order: J gene, D gene, V gene, clone size, CDR3 DNA, CDR3 protein. The D gene is left open where the match is weak. Clone size is shown for a subset of rows, as once, few, many or a class of expanded clone.

>TRBJ2-6|TRBD1|TRBV2|-
TGTGCCAGCAGGTCGACAGGGGGCACTGGGGCCAACGTCCTGACTTTC
CASRSTGGTGANVLTF
>TRBJ1-4|-|TRBV2|-
TGTGCCAGCAGCGCAGGGTGGGGGGAAAAACTGTTTTTT
CASSAGWGEKLFF
>TRBJ2-3|-|TRBV12-5|-
TGTGCTAGTGGTTTGGGTGCGGGCACAGATACGCAGTATTTT
CASGLGAGTDTQYF
>TRBJ1-3|-|TRBV29-1|-
TGCAGCGTTGCGGGGATGAGCTCTGGAAACACCATATATTTT
CSVAGMSSGNTIYF
>TRBJ2-7|-|TRBV15|-
TGTGCCACCAGCAGAGATCGGACCGGGGCCAACTACGAGCAGTACTTC
CATSRDRTGANYEQYF
>TRBJ2-3|-|TRBV7-2|-
TGTGCCAGCAGCTTACAAGTGCCAGATACGCAGTATTTT
CASSLQVPDTQYF
>TRBJ2-3|-|TRBV5-5|-
TGTGCCAGCAGCCGGGCTGGAGCGACACGCACAGATACGCAGTATTTT
CASSRAGATRTDTQYF
>TRBJ2-1|-|TRBV11-1|-
TGTGCCAGCAGCTTAGACGAGTGGACCTACAATGAGCAGTTCTTC
CASSLDEWTYNEQFF
>TRBJ2-2|-|TRBV2|once
TGTGCCAGCAAAAGGCTCTCGCGTACCGGGGAGCTGTTTTTT
CASKRLSRTGELFF
>TRBJ2-5|-|TRBV7-9|-
TGTGCCAGCAGCTTAGCGCCAGGGAACCGAGAGACCCAGTACTTC
CASSLAPGNRETQYF
>TRBJ2-7|-|TRBV6-1|-
TGTGCCAGCAGTGACCCCGCATACGAGCAGTACTTC
CASSDPAYEQYF
>TRBJ2-1|-|TRBV6-2/TRBV6-3|-
TGTGCCAGCAGTTACCCGGACATTGGAAATGAGCAGTTCTTC
CASSYPDIGNEQFF
>TRBJ2-1|-|TRBV4-1|-
TGCGCCAGCAGCCAAGTCCGGGACGACTCCTACAATGAGCAGTTCTTC
CASSQVRDDSYNEQFF
>TRBJ2-7|TRBD1|TRBV3-1/TRBV3-2|-
TGTGCCAGCAGCCGGGGTACAGGGGTGAGGAACGAGCAGTACTTC
CASSRGTGVRNEQYF
>TRBJ1-1|-|TRBV7-8|-
TGTGCCAGCAGCTTAGTTTCGTGGACAGTAAACACTGAAGCTTTCTTT
CASSLVSWTVNTEAFF
>TRBJ1-1|-|TRBV7-9|-
TGTGCCAGCAGCTTAGCGCCAGGAGCAAGGGAAGCTTTCTTT
CASSLAPGAREAFF
>TRBJ2-1|TRBD1|TRBV30|-
TGTGCCTGGGACAGGGGGCCGGGAGGTGAGCAGTTCTTC
CAWDRGPGGEQFF
>TRBJ2-3|-|TRBV2|-
TGTGCCCCGAGTCGAGGGGGAGGGTATCAAGATACGCAGTATTTT
CAPSRGGGYQDTQYF
>TRBJ1-2|-|TRBV9|-
TGTGCCAGCAGCGTGAACCCAGTGACAGGATATGGCTACACCTTC
CASSVNPVTGYGYTF
>TRBJ2-5|-|TRBV27|once
TGTGCCAGCAGTTCCCTGGGACCGATGTACCAAGAGACCCAGTACTTC
CASSSLGPMYQETQYF
>TRBJ2-7|-|TRBV9|-
TGTGCCAGCAGCGTAGATTCTCTGGAGCAGTACTTC
CASSVDSLEQYF
>TRBJ2-7|-|TRBV5-1|-
TGCGCCAGCAGCTCGTTGGAGGGCCCAACCTACGAGCAGTACTTC
CASSSLEGPTYEQYF
>TRBJ2-1|TRBD2|TRBV9|once
TGTGCCAGCAGCGTAGCCACTAGCGGGCTCTATGAGCAGTTCTTC
CASSVATSGLYEQFF
>TRBJ1-5|-|TRBV28|-
TGTGCCAGCAGTCCCACTTATAGCAATCAGCCCCAGCATTTT
CASSPTYSNQPQHF
>TRBJ1-1|-|TRBV12-3/TRBV12-4|-
TGTGCCAGCAGTTTGGGGAGGGGAACTGAAGCTTTCTTT
CASSLGRGTEAFF
>TRBJ2-1|-|TRBV6-4|-
TGTGCCAGCAGTGAGGGGGGGGGCCCCTACAATGAGCAGTTCTTC
CASSEGGGPYNEQFF
>TRBJ1-5|-|TRBV5-4|-
TGTGCCAGCAGCTGGGGTCAAGGGCCCCAGCATTTT
CASSWGQGPQHF
>TRBJ1-3|-|TRBV4-1|few
TGCGCCAGCAGCCAAGAATACGAGGGTCCTGGAAACACCATATATTTT
CASSQEYEGPGNTIYF
>TRBJ1-2|-|TRBV30|-
TGTGCCTGGAGTTGGGGAGGGAACTATGGCTACACCTTC
CAWSWGGNYGYTF
>TRBJ1-3|-|TRBV7-4|-
TGTGCCAGCAGCACCCCCCCACGATCCGTCTCTGGAAACACCATATATTTT
CASSTPPRSVSGNTIYF
>TRBJ2-7|-|TRBV3-1/TRBV3-2|-
TGTGCCAGCAGCCGCCGGGACATAGGATACCGTAGCTACGAGCAGTACTTC
CASSRRDIGYRSYEQYF
>TRBJ2-1|TRBD1|TRBV6-5|-
TGTGCCAGCAGTTACTCGAGAGGACAGGGTTACAATGAGCAGTTCTTC
CASSYSRGQGYNEQFF
>TRBJ1-1|-|TRBV12-3/TRBV12-4|-
TGTGCCAGCAGTTTTGGGGGGGCTAGTGAAGCTTTCTTT
CASSFGGASEAFF
>TRBJ2-7|TRBD2|TRBV27|-
TGTGCCAGCAGAACTAGGACTGGCGGGAGTTACCACGAGCAGTACTTC
CASRTRTGGSYHEQYF
>TRBJ2-3|TRBD2|TRBV7-9|-
TGTGCCAGCAGCTCGGGGGGTCACACAGATACGCAGTATTTT
CASSSGGHTDTQYF
>TRBJ2-2|-|TRBV6-5|-
TGTGCCAGCAGTTACTCAGAAGCCGCGAACACCGGGGAGCTGTTTTTT
CASSYSEAANTGELFF
>TRBJ2-5|-|TRBV24-1|-
TGTGCCACCAGTGATTCGGGGCTAGGGGAGACCCAGTACTTC
CATSDSGLGETQYF
>TRBJ2-4|-|TRBV7-9|-
TGTGCCAGCAGCTTAGAGAAGTCAAGGTCTGTAGCCAAAAACATTCAGTACTTC
CASSLEKSRSVAKNIQYF
>TRBJ1-6|-|TRBV5-4|-
TGTGCCAGCAGCTCGGGGGCCGCTCCCTATAATTCACCCCTCCACTTT
CASSSGAAPYNSPLHF
>TRBJ2-5|-|TRBV5-5|once
TGTGCCAGCAGCTTGGCCTACGGCCGGCTTGAGACCCAGTACTTC
CASSLAYGRLETQYF
>TRBJ1-5|TRBD1|TRBV28|few
TGTGCCAGCAGTTTAGCCCCCGGGACAGGGGGAGTCGGAAACAATCAGCCCCAGCATTTT
CASSLAPGTGGVGNNQPQHF
>TRBJ2-5|TRBD2|TRBV7-9|-
TGTGCCAGCAGCTTAAATCCTAGCGGGAGGGCGTGGGAGACCCAGTACTTC
CASSLNPSGRAWETQYF
>TRBJ1-1|-|TRBV30|-
TGTGCCTGGAAAGGAGGGGACCCTGAAGCTTTCTTT
CAWKGGDPEAFF
>TRBJ1-2|-|TRBV2|-
TGTGCCAGCAGTGACGGGATACAGCATGGCTACACCTTC
CASSDGIQHGYTF
>TRBJ2-2|-|TRBV3-1/TRBV3-2|-
TGTGCCAGCAGCCAAGCGGTTCCCGGGGAGCTGTTTTTT
CASSQAVPGELFF
>TRBJ1-2|-|TRBV4-3|-
TGCGCCAGCAGCCAAGATCGTGGCAGGACGTATGGCTACACCTTC
CASSQDRGRTYGYTF
>TRBJ1-1|TRBD1|TRBV19|-
TGTGCCAGTAGTATAGATTTACAGGGGGGCGTCACTGAAGCTTTCTTT
CASSIDLQGGVTEAFF
>TRBJ1-1|-|TRBV6-9|-
TGTGCCAGCAGTCCCGCAAGGGCTTTCTTT
CASSPARAFF
>TRBJ2-7|-|TRBV4-2|-
TGTGCCAGCAGCCAAGATGTTTCAACGGTTGCGGACCACACCTACGAGCAGTACTTC
CASSQDVSTVADHTYEQYF
>TRBJ1-3|-|TRBV15|-
TGTGCCACCAGCAGAGGATCAGGGGCAGGAAACACCATATATTTT
CATSRGSGAGNTIYF
>TRBJ1-2|-|TRBV13|-
TGTGCCAGCAGCTTAGGACCCAGGGAGGATGGCTACACCTTC
CASSLGPREDGYTF
>TRBJ2-1|-|TRBV27|-
TGTGCCAGCAGTTTATCCGGAGGGGGCCTCGGCAATGAGCAGTTCTTC
CASSLSGGGLGNEQFF
>TRBJ2-7|TRBD2|TRBV5-4|-
TGTGCCAGCAGCACCCAGCGGGAGATAAACGAGCAGTACTTC
CASSTQREINEQYF
>TRBJ1-1|TRBD1|TRBV6-5|-
TGTGCCAGCAGCACAGGGGAGGGGACTGAAGCTTTCTTT
CASSTGEGTEAFF
>TRBJ2-1|TRBD2|TRBV13|-
TGTGCCAGCAGCCAGACTAGCGGGAGTTGGTACAATGAGCAGTTCTTC
CASSQTSGSWYNEQFF
>TRBJ2-7|-|TRBV4-3|few
TGCGCCAGCAGCCAGGGTAGATTTTCTCAGGGGTACGAGCAGTACTTC
CASSQGRFSQGYEQYF
>TRBJ1-3|-|TRBV10-3|-
TGTGCCATCATAGAAGGCTCTGGAAACACCATATATTTT
CAIIEGSGNTIYF